Listed below are T cell receptor beta chains from one sample, sequenced in a study of OX40 agonist ivuxolimab in advanced cancers. Repertoires were generated with immunoSEQ multiplex PCR, while TCRdb's copy carries only in-frame clones and drops some. Among around 80,000 clones listed, approximately 90% were seen once. The input for sequencing was CD4+ or CD8+ T cells sorted from blood, taken in a trial of the OX40 agonist ivuxolimab. These receptors were taken from an adult with an advanced solid tumor such as melanoma, head and neck, liver or kidney cancer. The CDR3 runs from the conserved cysteine through the conserved F or W. Fields, in order: CDR3 protein, CDR3 DNA, J gene, CDR3 length, D gene, V gene, clone size. D genes are given only for firm matches. Clone size is stated in some rows and not others, as once, few, many or a class when expanded.

CDR3aa: CASSFLAGTQETQYF
CDR3nt: TGCGCCAGCAGCTTCCTAGCGGGGACCCAAGAGACCCAGTACTTC
j_gene: TRBJ2-5
len: 15
d_gene: TRBD2
v_gene: TRBV5-1
abundance: NA

CDR3aa: CASSRGTGLSRGGVNEQFF
CDR3nt: TGTGCCAGCAGCCGAGGGACAGGACTTTCTAGAGGGGGAGTCAATGAGCAGTTCTTC
j_gene: TRBJ2-1
len: 19
d_gene: TRBD1
v_gene: TRBV7-7
abundance: NA

CDR3aa: CASSVTGVNTYEQYF
CDR3nt: TGCGCCAGCAGCGTAACAGGGGTTAACACCTACGAGCAGTACTTC
j_gene: TRBJ2-7
len: 15
d_gene: TRBD1
v_gene: TRBV5-1
abundance: NA

CDR3aa: CASSSLMGGYTDTQYF
CDR3nt: TGTGCCAGCAGTTCCCTAATGGGCGGTTACACAGATACGCAGTATTTT
j_gene: TRBJ2-3
len: 16
d_gene: NA
v_gene: TRBV28
abundance: NA

CDR3aa: CASSSDSTSNTEAFF
CDR3nt: TGTGCCAGCAGCTCTGATAGTACATCTAACACTGAAGCTTTCTTT
j_gene: TRBJ1-1
len: 15
d_gene: NA
v_gene: TRBV7-6
abundance: NA

CDR3aa: CASSLVRAGLVTGELFF
CDR3nt: TGTGCCAGCAGCTTAGTTAGGGCGGGGCTAGTCACCGGGGAGCTGTTTTTT
j_gene: TRBJ2-2
len: 17
d_gene: NA
v_gene: TRBV11-2
abundance: NA

CDR3aa: CASSQKTNEKLFF
CDR3nt: TGTGCCAGCTCACAGAAAACCAATGAAAAACTGTTTTTT
j_gene: TRBJ1-4
len: 13
d_gene: NA
v_gene: TRBV18
abundance: NA

CDR3aa: CAWSVTGSGEKLFF
CDR3nt: TGTGCCTGGAGTGTAACGGGGAGCGGTGAAAAACTGTTTTTT
j_gene: TRBJ1-4
len: 14
d_gene: NA
v_gene: TRBV30
abundance: NA

CDR3aa: CASTQANGAEGYTF
CDR3nt: TGTGCCAGCACCCAGGCTAATGGGGCTGAGGGCTACACCTTC
j_gene: TRBJ1-2
len: 14
d_gene: NA
v_gene: TRBV27
abundance: once

CDR3aa: CASSIGRGFERYF
CDR3nt: TGTGCCAGTAGTATCGGGCGGGGATTTGAGCGGTACTTC
j_gene: TRBJ2-7
len: 13
d_gene: NA
v_gene: TRBV19
abundance: NA

CDR3aa: CASSFGGSSYNEQFF
CDR3nt: TGTGCCAGCAGTTTTGGCGGGAGCTCCTACAATGAGCAGTTCTTC
j_gene: TRBJ2-1
len: 15
d_gene: TRBD2
v_gene: TRBV28
abundance: NA

CDR3aa: CASSFPGVQETQYF
CDR3nt: TGCGCCAGCAGCTTCCCAGGGGTCCAAGAGACCCAGTACTTC
j_gene: TRBJ2-5
len: 14
d_gene: NA
v_gene: TRBV5-1
abundance: NA

CDR3aa: CASSENGAGTLVNTIYF
CDR3nt: TGTGCCAGCAGTGAAAACGGGGCAGGAACGCTAGTAAACACCATATATTTT
j_gene: TRBJ1-3
len: 17
d_gene: NA
v_gene: TRBV25-1
abundance: once

CDR3aa: CASSLAWTDTQYF
CDR3nt: TGCGCCAGCAGCTTGGCCTGGACAGATACGCAGTATTTT
j_gene: TRBJ2-3
len: 13
d_gene: NA
v_gene: TRBV5-1
abundance: NA

CDR3aa: CASSFSYSRSNTEAFF
CDR3nt: TGTGCCAGCAGTTTCAGCTATTCACGGTCGAACACTGAAGCTTTCTTT
j_gene: TRBJ1-1
len: 16
d_gene: NA
v_gene: TRBV28
abundance: NA

CDR3aa: CASSFGKVGSYGANVLTF
CDR3nt: TGTGCCAGCAGCTTCGGGAAGGTGGGGTCTTATGGGGCCAACGTCCTGACTTTC
j_gene: TRBJ2-6
len: 18
d_gene: NA
v_gene: TRBV5-6
abundance: NA

CDR3aa: CASSMDRAEQPQHF
CDR3nt: TGTGCCAGCAGCATGGACAGGGCGGAGCAGCCCCAGCATTTT
j_gene: TRBJ1-5
len: 14
d_gene: TRBD1
v_gene: TRBV7-9
abundance: NA

CDR3aa: CASSEASPQYF
CDR3nt: TGTGCCAGCAGTGAAGCATCACCGCAGTATTTT
j_gene: TRBJ2-3
len: 11
d_gene: NA
v_gene: TRBV2
abundance: NA

CDR3aa: CASRWSGKNTEAFF
CDR3nt: TGTGCCAGCAGATGGTCAGGGAAGAACACTGAAGCTTTCTTT
j_gene: TRBJ1-1
len: 14
d_gene: NA
v_gene: TRBV27
abundance: NA

CDR3aa: CSVREGKGSPLHF
CDR3nt: TGCAGCGTGAGGGAGGGAAAGGGTTCACCCCTCCACTTT
j_gene: TRBJ1-6
len: 13
d_gene: NA
v_gene: TRBV29-1
abundance: NA

CDR3aa: CASSHQGQGAYEQYF
CDR3nt: TGTGCCAGCAGCCATCAGGGGCAGGGGGCTTACGAGCAGTACTTC
j_gene: TRBJ2-7
len: 15
d_gene: TRBD1
v_gene: TRBV5-5
abundance: NA

CDR3aa: CASSFRTGRLAYEQYF
CDR3nt: TGTGCCAGCAGCTTTAGAACAGGGAGGCTCGCCTACGAGCAGTACTTC
j_gene: TRBJ2-7
len: 16
d_gene: NA
v_gene: TRBV11-2
abundance: NA

CDR3aa: CASSDRLKSQPQHF
CDR3nt: TGTGCCAGCAGTGACAGGTTAAAGTCTCAGCCCCAGCATTTT
j_gene: TRBJ1-5
len: 14
d_gene: NA
v_gene: TRBV25-1
abundance: NA

CDR3aa: CSVEGQSYGYTF
CDR3nt: TGCAGCGTTGAAGGGCAGTCGTATGGCTACACCTTC
j_gene: TRBJ1-2
len: 12
d_gene: NA
v_gene: TRBV29-1
abundance: NA

CDR3aa: CASSSTYEQYF
CDR3nt: TGTGCCAGCAGCTCCACCTACGAGCAGTACTTC
j_gene: TRBJ2-7
len: 11
d_gene: NA
v_gene: TRBV28
abundance: NA

CDR3aa: CASSEALWTTYNEQFF
CDR3nt: TGTGCCAGCAGTGAAGCCCTCTGGACTACCTACAATGAGCAGTTCTTC
j_gene: TRBJ2-1
len: 16
d_gene: NA
v_gene: TRBV2
abundance: NA

CDR3aa: CASSLRGEKLFF
CDR3nt: TGTGCCAGCAGCCTGAGGGGTGAAAAACTGTTTTTT
j_gene: TRBJ1-4
len: 12
d_gene: NA
v_gene: TRBV5-4
abundance: NA

CDR3aa: CASSLRGQPYEQYF
CDR3nt: TGCGCCAGCAGCTTACGGGGACAGCCCTACGAGCAGTACTTC
j_gene: TRBJ2-7
len: 14
d_gene: TRBD1
v_gene: TRBV5-1
abundance: NA

CDR3aa: CASSEEGQVNTEAFF
CDR3nt: TGTGCCAGCAGTGAAGAGGGACAGGTGAACACTGAAGCTTTCTTT
j_gene: TRBJ1-1
len: 15
d_gene: TRBD1
v_gene: TRBV6-1
abundance: NA

CDR3aa: CASSLPRGAGANVLTF
CDR3nt: TGTGCCAGCAGTTTACCGCGCGGGGCTGGGGCCAACGTCCTGACTTTC
j_gene: TRBJ2-6
len: 16
d_gene: NA
v_gene: TRBV7-9
abundance: NA

CDR3aa: CASSDGPPAGSGNTIYF
CDR3nt: TGTGCCAGCAGTGACGGCCCCCCGGCAGGCTCTGGAAACACCATATATTTT
j_gene: TRBJ1-3
len: 17
d_gene: NA
v_gene: TRBV2
abundance: NA

CDR3aa: CASSLFGRVLSYEQYF
CDR3nt: TGTGCCAGCAGTTTATTCGGCAGGGTATTGAGTTACGAGCAGTACTTC
j_gene: TRBJ2-7
len: 16
d_gene: NA
v_gene: TRBV28
abundance: NA

CDR3aa: CASSLQGRLNTEAFF
CDR3nt: TGTGCCAGCAGTCTACAGGGCCGACTGAACACTGAAGCTTTCTTT
j_gene: TRBJ1-1
len: 15
d_gene: NA
v_gene: TRBV2
abundance: NA

CDR3aa: CASRQTGGAQGYTF
CDR3nt: TGTGCCAGCAGACAAACAGGGGGCGCCCAGGGCTACACCTTC
j_gene: TRBJ1-2
len: 14
d_gene: TRBD1
v_gene: TRBV27
abundance: NA

CDR3aa: CASSISSWGGELFF
CDR3nt: TGTGCCAGTAGTATCTCCTCCTGGGGCGGGGAGCTGTTTTTT
j_gene: TRBJ2-2
len: 14
d_gene: NA
v_gene: TRBV19
abundance: NA

CDR3aa: CASSPLGRGSYEQYF
CDR3nt: TGTGCCAGCAGCCCCCTCGGGCGGGGGTCCTACGAGCAGTACTTC
j_gene: TRBJ2-7
len: 15
d_gene: TRBD2
v_gene: TRBV7-7
abundance: NA

CDR3aa: CASSWDRGRQETQYF
CDR3nt: TGTGCCAGCAGCTGGGACAGGGGTAGGCAAGAGACCCAGTACTTC
j_gene: TRBJ2-5
len: 15
d_gene: TRBD1
v_gene: TRBV28
abundance: NA

CDR3aa: CASSPYRDWGAFF
CDR3nt: TGTGCCAGCTCACCCTACAGGGACTGGGGGGCTTTCTTT
j_gene: TRBJ1-1
len: 13
d_gene: NA
v_gene: TRBV18
abundance: NA